The rows below give T cell receptor beta chains drawn from one sample of a study of response to subunit inactivated influenza vaccine. TCRdb reanalysed the RT-PCR reads using MiXCR and keeps one entry per CDR3 protein. The sample lists about 570,000 distinct CDR3 sequences; 11% were seen once. Separately, the same data were catalogued under a study of T cells expressing NK-cell markers.

The sequences come from PBMCs from blood, collected on the day of vaccination. The receptor source for this set is a man aged 45-60 years who received an inactivated influenza vaccine. Both conserved end residues are part of each CDR3. D genes are given only for firm matches. Only part of the rows carry a size: once, few, many, or a class if the clone is expanded.

V gene	D gene	clone size	J gene	CDR3 DNA	CDR3 protein
TRBV7-2	TRBD1	many	TRBJ1-1	TGTGCCAGCAGCCCCACAGGGGGCTCGAACACTGAAGCTTTCTTT	CASSPTGGSNTEAFF
TRBV29-1	-	-	TRBJ2-1	TGCAGCGTTGTAGCGGACTGGAACAATGAGCAGTTCTTC	CSVVADWNNEQFF
TRBV13	TRBD2	few	TRBJ2-7	TGTGCCAGCAGCACCCTAGCGGGATTAGTCGACGACGAGCAGTACTTC	CASSTLAGLVDDEQYF
TRBV29-1	-	few	TRBJ2-7	TGCAGCGTTACTGGGCTGGGGATCGAGCAGTACTTC	CSVTGLGIEQYF
TRBV29-1	TRBD1	-	TRBJ2-5	TGCAGCGTTGAGGCCCGGGACAGTTGGCAAGAGACCCAGTACTTC	CSVEARDSWQETQYF
TRBV29-1	TRBD2	-	TRBJ2-1	TGCAGCGCCGGACTAGCGGGGCCTAATGAGCAGTTCTTC	CSAGLAGPNEQFF
TRBV7-2	TRBD1	-	TRBJ2-7	TGTGCCAGCAGGGGAACCGGGACAGGGGGGATCTACGAGCAGTACTTC	CASRGTGTGGIYEQYF
TRBV13	-	many	TRBJ2-5	TGTGCCAGCAGCCCCGGACAGATAGGGTTGCAAGAGACCCAGTACTTC	CASSPGQIGLQETQYF
TRBV20-1	-	-	TRBJ1-2	TGCAGTGCTCCACCTCCTAACTATGGCTACACCTTC	CSAPPPNYGYTF
TRBV20-1	-	-	TRBJ2-5	TGCAGTGCTAGAGGATCCCCTGCTGAAGGGGGTCCCCAAGAGACCCAGTACTTC	CSARGSPAEGGPQETQYF
TRBV5-1	-	few	TRBJ2-1	TGCGCCAGCAGCTTGGCCAGCGGGTTCTACAATGAGCAGTTCTTC	CASSLASGFYNEQFF
TRBV12-3/TRBV12-4	-	few	TRBJ2-4	TGTGCCAGCGGGGTCACGGGTCCCTCTCAGGCCAAAAACATTCAGTACTTC	CASGVTGPSQAKNIQYF
TRBV6-2/TRBV6-3	TRBD2	-	TRBJ2-5	TGTGCCAGCAGCCGACTAGCGGGACCTCAAGAGACCCAGTACTTC	CASSRLAGPQETQYF
TRBV24-1	TRBD1	-	TRBJ2-1	TGTGCCACCAGTGAACCGGGACAGGGTTGGCGTGAGCAGTTCTTC	CATSEPGQGWREQFF
TRBV6-2/TRBV6-3	-	-	TRBJ1-2	TGTGCCAGCAGTCCGTCTGGACACTTTAACTATGGCTACACCTTC	CASSPSGHFNYGYTF
TRBV5-1	-	-	TRBJ2-5	TGCGCCAGCAGATTAAATAGCGGTGAGACCCAGTACTTC	CASRLNSGETQYF
TRBV24-1	TRBD1	-	TRBJ2-3	TGTGCCACCAGTGGGGACAGGGGGAAGGATACGCAGTATTTT	CATSGDRGKDTQYF
TRBV5-1	TRBD1	few	TRBJ1-6	TGCGCCAGCAGCTTTGACAGGGGCGGGAATTCACCCCTCCACTTT	CASSFDRGGNSPLHF
TRBV7-2	-	-	TRBJ2-5	TGTGCCAGCAGCTTAGACCCGCGCCGACAAGAGACCCAGTACTTC	CASSLDPRRQETQYF
TRBV5-1	-	many	TRBJ2-7	TGCGCCAGCAGCTTCTCAATTGGCTACGAGCAGTACTTC	CASSFSIGYEQYF
TRBV6-5	-	many	TRBJ1-6	TGTGCCAGCAGTTACTCAGGGGCTTCACCCCTCCACTTT	CASSYSGASPLHF
TRBV29-1	-	many	TRBJ1-1	TGCAGCGTTGAAGTGGGGATGGGGGTGGCTTTCTTT	CSVEVGMGVAFF
TRBV5-1	-	-	TRBJ1-6	TGCGCCAGCAGCTTGAGTGTGGGGCGCGGCAATTCACCCCTCCACTTT	CASSLSVGRGNSPLHF
TRBV3-1	-	few	TRBJ2-5	TGTGCCAGCAGCCAATTCCCGAGCAGGACCGGGGAGACCCAGTACTTC	CASSQFPSRTGETQYF
TRBV11-2	-	-	TRBJ2-3	TGTGCCAGCAGCCCTCGGTGGGCTACGTGGTCGGCCACCCGTAACACAGATACGCAGTATTTT	CASSPRWATWSATRNTDTQYF
TRBV6-2/TRBV6-3	-	few	TRBJ2-1	TGTGCCAGCAGCACCAGGACTAAGAGCTCCTACAATGAGCAGTTCTTC	CASSTRTKSSYNEQFF
TRBV12-3/TRBV12-4	-	few	TRBJ2-3	TGTGCCAGCAGTTACACAGGGACAGATACGCAGTATTTT	CASSYTGTDTQYF
TRBV7-8	-	-	TRBJ1-3	TGTGCCAGCAGCTCCACAGGGTATAGAACGACCATATATTTT	CASSSTGYRTTIYF
TRBV6-1	TRBD2	many	TRBJ2-5	TGTGCCAGCAGGACTAGCGGGAGATTAAAGACCCAGTACTTC	CASRTSGRLKTQYF
TRBV20-1	TRBD2	-	TRBJ2-2	TGCAGTGCTTCCACTAGCGGGGGGTGGGGGGAGCTGTTTTTT	CSASTSGGWGELFF
TRBV12-3/TRBV12-4	TRBD1	few	TRBJ2-4	TGTGCCAGCAGCCCCCCCCGGGACAGGGCGTACATTCAGTACTTC	CASSPPRDRAYIQYF
TRBV6-1	-	few	TRBJ2-2	TGTGCCAGCAGTGAAATGGGGGCGAACACCGGGGAGCTGTTTTTT	CASSEMGANTGELFF
TRBV7-9	-	-	TRBJ2-7	TGTGCCAGCACCCCTGGACAATTTGGCGAGCAGTACTTC	CASTPGQFGEQYF
TRBV20-1	TRBD2	-	TRBJ2-2	TGCAGTGCTAGGACGAGCGGGAGGGCCAATACCGGGGAGCTGTTTTTT	CSARTSGRANTGELFF
TRBV7-9	TRBD2	many	TRBJ2-3	TGTGCCAGCAGCTTAAGTCTAGCGGGAGATACGCAGTATTTT	CASSLSLAGDTQYF
TRBV2	-	few	TRBJ2-7	TGTGCCAGCAGTGATGGGTTAACCTACGAGCAGTACTTC	CASSDGLTYEQYF
TRBV19	-	many	TRBJ1-5	TGTGCCAGTAGTATCATTCAGTGGCCCCAGCATTTT	CASSIIQWPQHF
TRBV11-2	TRBD2	-	TRBJ2-3	TGTGCCAGCAGCTTAGTCGGGTCTGGTCTAGCGGGAGTGAATACGCAGTATTTT	CASSLVGSGLAGVNTQYF
TRBV4-3	-	-	TRBJ1-2	TGCGCCAGCAGCCAAGATATCATGGCTAACTATGGCTACACCTTC	CASSQDIMANYGYTF
TRBV28	TRBD2	-	TRBJ2-1	TGTGCCAGCAGTTTTTCCCCACTAGCGAGGGATGAGCAGTTCTTC	CASSFSPLARDEQFF
TRBV4-3	TRBD1	few	TRBJ2-7	TGCGCCAGCAGCCAAGATATCTGGGACAGGTCTTCCTACGAGCAGTACTTC	CASSQDIWDRSSYEQYF
TRBV10-2	-	few	TRBJ2-7	TGCGCCAGCAGTGAGTCGCCAGGGGGCGGGAGACGGCAGTACTTC	CASSESPGGGRRQYF
TRBV12-3/TRBV12-4	-	many	TRBJ2-7	TGTGCCAGCAGTTTCCGGGATCGCCCCCACGAGCAGTACTTC	CASSFRDRPHEQYF
TRBV28	-	few	TRBJ1-2	TGTGCCAGCAGTCCCCACCCGCTCGGGGACTATGGCTACACCTTC	CASSPHPLGDYGYTF
TRBV24-1	-	few	TRBJ2-1	TGTGCCACCAGTGACACTTACAATGAGCAGTTCTTC	CATSDTYNEQFF